This T cell receptor beta chain was observed in a study of T cell repertoires in cytomegalovirus infection. About the research overall: Through public TCR beta signatures, both CMV infection and matching HLA type were indicated.

With respect to this clonotype: The target antigen is unknown. A much larger clonotype is one base distant, so this may be a read error. The CDR3 carries no conserved terminal phenylalanine or tryptophan, so it likely arises from a read error.

The study, taken as a whole, reports: It was HLA-C-restricted CMV-specific TCR beta clonotypes that dominated the response ex vivo. CMV carriers with the relevant HLA were identified by cumulative public TCR beta family frequency.

TCRdb redid the calling of the reads with MiXCR, one entry per CDR3 protein. The sample contains fewer than 550,000 distinct CDR3 sequences, approximately 31% of which appear only once. The sequence was obtained from a human donor in good health (CMV status not recorded). Some clones in this sample may be carry-over from other donors' samples. The sample consisted of PBMCs.

CDR3 protein: CASSPGGLAGLYEQYL. For the CDR3, the DNA is TGCGCCAGCAGCCCCGGGGGACTAGCGGGGCTTTACGAGCAGTACTTA. The chain links TRBV4-3 to TRBJ2-7, with 13 bases matching TRBD2. V was pared by 4 bases and J by 4 bases, with 7 bases of the junction left unmatched. The CDR3 covers 16 residues. Germline-derived CDR1 and CDR2 are LGHNA and YSLEER.